These 16 T cell receptor beta chains originate from one sample sequenced in a study of T cells in Graves' hyperthyroidism and ophthalmopathy. Authors of the study amplified TCR beta CDR3 regions from RNA transcripts. HTBI primers drove first-round RT-PCR of the TCR CDR3. Via MiXCR, TCRdb re-called the multiplex PCR reads, giving one row per CDR3 protein. The data contain 700,000 to 850,000 distinct CDR3 sequences, over 35% of them singletons. The source material was blood. Every receptor here comes from a woman in her thirties or forties with Graves' hyperthyroidism.

This clonotype was seen a handful of times. This chain links TRBV10-1 with TRBJ2-2, with D maybe TRBD2 (6 bases). Germline V gene sequence: CDR1 WNHNN, CDR2 SYGVQD (reference sequence). The CDR3 length is 14 residues. Trimming stripped 7 bases from V and 7 bases from J, with 16 bases between. This CDR3 reads CASNPSGVHGELFF. CDR3 bases: TGCGCCAGCAACCCTTCGGGGGTCCACGGGGAGCTGTTTTTT.

This clonotype was observed at least ten times. The V and J genes are TRBV20-1 and TRBJ1-5; a weak D match, TRBD1 (5 bases). V was trimmed by 3 bases and J by 2 bases, leaving 11 bases between them. This CDR3 has 14 amino acids. Germline CDR1 DFQATT, CDR2 SNEGSKA (reference sequence). The CDR3, as DNA: TGCAGTGCTAGGGGAGGGGATCGCAATCAGCCCCAGCATTTT. Its translation: CSARGGDRNQPQHF.

Concerning this clonotype itself: A junction boundary mismatches the germline segment, possibly from a read error. This sequence joins TRBV6-5 and TRBJ1-5; weak D call: TRBD1 (5 bases). Germline CDR1 MNHEY, CDR2 SVGAGI. The CDR3 has 17 amino acids. This chain's CDR3 is CASSYPRLDKSNRPQHF. The CDR3 DNA reads TGTGCCAGCAGTTATCCCAGGTTGGACAAAAGCAATCGGCCCCAGCATTTT.

The genes are TRBV10-3 and TRBJ2-3; the D gene could be TRBD1 or TRBD2 (5 bases each). This CDR3 comprises 15 residues. V was pared by 10 bases and J by 4 bases, with 21 bases between. Germline loops: CDR1 ENHRY, CDR2 SYGVKD. CDR3 coding DNA: TGTGCCACTACAGGCAGCCAGCGAGGGGCAGATACGCAGTATTTT. This sequence encodes CATTGSQRGADTQYF.

The V call is TRBV4-3, the J call TRBJ1-4, with D hard to call. The germline CDR1 and CDR2 sequences are LGHNA and YSLEER. The V and J ends lost 1 base and 11 bases respectively, with 14 bases between them. The CDR3 covers 14 residues. CDR3 sequence (DNA): TGCGCCAGCAGCCAAGGTACTCGAATGGGGAAACTGTTTTTT. It encodes CASSQGTRMGKLFF.

This clonotype was observed a handful of times. The rearrangement links TRBV9 to TRBJ1-1, with D possibly being TRBD1 (5 bases). Trimming removed 4 bases at V and 4 bases at J, with 17 bases between. The CDR3 has 15 residues. The V gene's germline CDR1 is SGDLS and CDR2 YYNGEE. The CDR3 sequence: CASSPRGVTTTEAFF. As DNA, the CDR3 is TGTGCCAGCAGCCCCCGGGGGGTCACAACCACTGAAGCTTTCTTT.

This clonotype was seen only a few times. This rearrangement joins TRBV14 to TRBJ2-7; maybe TRBD1 (6 bases). Between the trimmed V and J ends, which lost 3 bases and 1 base, there was a span of 16 bases. The germline gives CDR1 SGHDN, CDR2 FVKESK. The CDR3 is 16 amino acids. The DNA of the CDR3 is TGTGCCAGCAGCCAGCTTCCCGGGACACTATCCTACGAGCAGTACTTC. Its translation is CASSQLPGTLSYEQYF.

V usage is TRBV18 and J usage is TRBJ1-1, with D unresolved. Trimming removed 2 bases at V and 0 bases at J, with 7 bases between. Germline V gives CDR1 KGHSH, CDR2 LQKENI. The CDR3 spans 14 residues. CDR3 protein: CASSPATMNTEAFF. CDR3 sequence (DNA): TGTGCCAGCTCACCAGCGACGATGAACACTGAAGCTTTCTTT.

This rearrangement joins TRBV29-1 to TRBJ1-6, with D perhaps TRBD1 (5 bases). The CDR3 is made up of 15 amino acids. Trimming stripped 3 bases from V and 6 bases from J, with 15 bases between. Looked up from germline, CDR1 is SQVTM and CDR2 is ANQGSEA. The CDR3 loop is CSVDDGGYANSPLHF. The CDR3 nucleotides read TGCAGCGTTGACGACGGGGGATACGCTAATTCACCCCTCCACTTT.

The chain combines TRBV7-2 with TRBJ2-7; D is undetermined. V shed 6 bases and J shed 2 bases, with 14 bases lying between them. CDR1 SGHTA and CDR2 FQGNSA come from the germline V gene. This CDR3 contains 14 residues. The CDR3 here is CASSFRPGPYEQYF. CDR3 nucleotides: TGTGCCAGCAGTTTTCGACCCGGCCCCTACGAGCAGTACTTC.

This clonotype was picked up a small number of times. The rearrangement uses TRBV6-5 and TRBJ1-2; 8 nucleotides align to TRBD1. CDR1 is MNHEY, CDR2 SVGAGI, per germline. V lost 7 bases to trimming and J lost 5 bases; unmatched junction nucleotides: 18. The CDR3 sequence is 17 residues long. The CDR3: CASTPRGGDRNRYGYTF. CDR3 DNA: TGTGCCAGCACCCCCCGTGGCGGGGACAGGAACCGTTATGGCTACACCTTC.

This clonotype was found a few times. Here the CDR3 DNA reads TGTGCCAGCAGTTACTCCGGACAAAACACCGGGGAGCTGTTTTTT. This gives the protein CASSYSGQNTGELFF. The V gene is TRBV6-5, the J gene TRBJ2-2; a weak D match, TRBD1 (5 bases). The CDR3 contains 15 residues. V shed 0 bases and J shed 2 bases, with 7 bases lying between them. Germline loops: CDR1 MNHEY, CDR2 SVGAGI.

The chain recombines TRBV5-6 with TRBJ1-6, with 7 nucleotides matching TRBD1. Losses at the gene ends were 2 bases for V and 14 bases for J; bases not matched to a gene: 16. Per the germline V gene, CDR1 is SGHDT and CDR2 is YYEEEE. The CDR3 is 16 amino acids. The CDR3 nucleotides read TGTGCCAGCAGCTTTCGGGACAGCGATATCTTCGGGGCCCTCCACTTT. Its translation is CASSFRDSDIFGALHF.

On this clonotype: This clone may be a read error of a much larger clone one base away. This chain joins TRBV25-1 and TRBJ1-2; D might be TRBD1 (5 bases). This CDR3 has 12 amino acids. Trimming removed 4 bases at V and 8 bases at J, with 11 bases between. The V gene's germline CDR1 is MGHDK and CDR2 SYGVNS. The CDR3 sequence: CASSGGPRGYTF. In DNA form, the CDR3 reads TGTGCCAGCAGTGGGGGACCGCGGGGCTACACCTTC.

The rearrangement uses TRBV20-1 and TRBJ1-6, with 10 bases matching TRBD1. The CDR3 length is 19 residues. Germline V gives CDR1 DFQATT, CDR2 SNEGSKA (reference sequence). Unmatched junction bases numbered 16, after V lost 1 base and J lost 7 bases. CDR3 residues: CSARVPTARQGALNSPLHF. Here the CDR3 DNA reads TGCAGTGCTAGAGTTCCGACAGCCCGACAGGGGGCTTTGAATTCACCCCTCCACTTT.

This clonotype was recorded a few times. The gene calls are TRBV19 and TRBJ1-5; D remains ambiguous. Trimming shortened V by 1 base and J by 4 bases, and 5 bases separated the two germline ends. The CDR3 has 13 residues. Looked up from germline, CDR1 is LNHDA and CDR2 is SQIVND (reference sequence). CDR3 bases: TGTGCCAGTAGTATAGCCCGAAATCAGCCCCAGCATTTT. It translates to CASSIARNQPQHF.